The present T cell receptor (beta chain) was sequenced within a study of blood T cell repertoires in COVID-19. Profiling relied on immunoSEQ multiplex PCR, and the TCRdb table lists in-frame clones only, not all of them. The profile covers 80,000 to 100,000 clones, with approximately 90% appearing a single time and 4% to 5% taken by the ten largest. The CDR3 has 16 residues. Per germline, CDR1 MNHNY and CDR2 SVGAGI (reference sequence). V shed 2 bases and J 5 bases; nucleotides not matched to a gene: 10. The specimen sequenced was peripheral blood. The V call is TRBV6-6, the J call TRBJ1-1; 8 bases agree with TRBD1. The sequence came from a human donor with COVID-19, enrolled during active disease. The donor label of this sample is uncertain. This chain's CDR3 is CASSYPQGATRTEAFF. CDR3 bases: TGTGCCAGCAGTTACCCGCAGGGGGCTACGCGTACTGAAGCTTTCTTT.